These 29 T cell receptor beta chains were sequenced from one sample in a study of blood T cell repertoires in COVID-19. Measured with immunoSEQ multiplex PCR; TCRdb has only the in-frame clones, and not every one. The sample lists under 150,000 clones, roughly 79% occurring once. The sequenced sample was peripheral blood. All receptors come from a human donor in a cohort sampled during active COVID-19.

V and J are TRBV9 and TRBJ1-3; D call uncertain. The CDR3 loop spans 16 amino acids. Germline assignment: CDR1 SGDLS and CDR2 YYNGEE. V lost 3 bases and J 0 bases, leaving 13 bases between the germline ends. The CDR3 protein is CASSARGSSSGNTIYF. The CDR3 DNA reads TGTGCCAGCAGCGCCCGAGGAAGTAGCTCTGGAAACACCATATATTTT.

The chain has TRBV10-3 and TRBJ1-2; 7 nucleotides agree with TRBD1. CDR1 is ENHRY and CDR2 is SYGVKD in the germline V gene. The ends lost 5 bases at V and 7 bases at J; junction bases unmatched: 7. The CDR3 consists of 13 residues. CDR3 region: CAISSTGVGGYTF. Here the CDR3 DNA reads TGTGCCATCAGTTCTACAGGGGTGGGTGGCTACACCTTC.

V usage is TRBV9 and J usage is TRBJ2-1, with a weak D call TRBD2 (5 bases). CDR1 and CDR2 from the germline V gene are SGDLS and YYNGEE. Deletions cut 0 bases from V and 1 base from J, with 17 bases between. There are 18 residues in the CDR3. In DNA, the CDR3 is TGTGCCAGCAGCGTAGCTACGGGGAGACTCTTATCCTACAATGAGCAGTTCTTC. It is translated as CASSVATGRLLSYNEQFF.

V usage is TRBV7-8 and J usage is TRBJ1-1; TRBD1 aligns across 12 bases. This CDR3 has 18 residues. Germline-derived CDR1 and CDR2 are SGHVS and FQNEAQ. The V segment lost 0 bases and the J segment 3 bases; nucleotides outside the gene matches: 8. The CDR3: CASSLASPGQGAYTEAFF. The CDR3 nucleotides are TGTGCCAGCAGCTTAGCTTCACCGGGACAGGGGGCATACACTGAAGCTTTCTTT.

This sequence joins TRBV5-4 and TRBJ1-2, with 8 bases aligning to TRBD1. CDR1 and CDR2 from the germline V gene are SGHNT and YYREEE (reference sequence). J lost 5 bases, V lost 0 bases, and 6 bases had no gene match. The CDR3 has 15 residues. CDR3 sequence reads: CASSLGAGGYYGYTF. The CDR3, as DNA: TGTGCCAGCAGCTTGGGCGCAGGGGGCTATTATGGCTACACCTTC.

Details on this clone: Other DNA sequences from this sample encode an identical CDR3 as well. The V call is TRBV5-1, the J call TRBJ1-1, with 9 bases identical to TRBD1. Germline CDR1 SGHRS, CDR2 YFSETQ. Unmatched junction bases numbered 4, after V lost 3 bases and J lost 4 bases. The CDR3 totals 14 residues. The CDR3 reads CASSWTGVGTEAFF. In DNA, the CDR3 is TGCGCCAGCAGCTGGACAGGGGTGGGCACTGAAGCTTTCTTT.

V is TRBV19 and J is TRBJ2-7; TRBD1 is a possible D gene (5 bases). CDR3 length equals 15 residues. V was cut by 7 bases and J by 0 bases, with 16 bases left in between. Germline CDR1 and CDR2: LNHDA and SQIVND (reference sequence). DNA of the CDR3: TGTGCCAGTACGTCCCTTTCCCAGGGCTCCTACGAGCAGTACTTC. Protein sequence: CASTSLSQGSYEQYF. Based on the CDR3 plus reference TRBV19 and TRBJ2-7, the full variable domain is DGGITQSPKYLFRKEGQNVTLSCEQNLNHDAMYWYRQDPGQGLRLIYYSQIVNDFQKGDIAEGYSVSREKKESFPLTVTSAQKNPTAFYLCASTSLSQGSYEQYFGPGTRLTVT.

V gene TRBV9 combines with J gene TRBJ2-1; possible D gene TRBD1, 6 bases. Between the trimmed V and J ends, which lost 0 bases and 6 bases, there was a span of 13 bases. Germline V lookup: CDR1 SGDLS, CDR2 YYNGEE. This CDR3 region has 15 residues. CDR3: CASSVGGTTGNEQFF. The CDR3 DNA reads as TGTGCCAGCAGCGTAGGAGGGACAACGGGCAATGAGCAGTTCTTC.

V and J are TRBV6-4 and TRBJ1-2, with TRBD1 matching over 7 bases. V lost 0 bases, J lost 6 bases, and 7 bases stayed unmatched. Germline CDR1 reads MRHNA; CDR2 reads SNTAGT. The CDR3 runs 15 residues. The CDR3 DNA reads as TGTGCCAGCAGTGACTCGGGTCAGGGGGAAAATGGCTACACCTTC. It translates to CASSDSGQGENGYTF.

The chain couples TRBV29-1 to TRBJ1-2; 7 bases are a match to TRBD1. V lost 1 base to trimming and J lost 5 bases; unmatched junction nucleotides: 10. CDR3 length: 15 amino acids. CDR1 is SQVTM, CDR2 ANQGSEA, per germline. The CDR3, as DNA: TGCAGCGTTGAAGCGCTGGGCAGGGGGGTTTATGGCTACACCTTC. Residues: CSVEALGRGVYGYTF.

The count of this clone is one. V and J are TRBV5-1 and TRBJ2-2; TRBD1 might be the D (6 bases). The germline V and J ends were trimmed by 5 bases and 2 bases, with 10 bases remaining between them. Per the germline V gene, CDR1 is SGHRS and CDR2 is YFSETQ. The CDR3 totals 14 residues. The CDR3 DNA sequence: TGCGCCAGCAGGGACAGTTTTAACACCGGGGAGCTGTTTTTT. Protein sequence: CASRDSFNTGELFF.

This clone was counted between two and nine times. The chain employs TRBV7-8 and TRBJ2-1, with TRBD1 matching over 9 bases. The V gene end was trimmed by 6 bases and the J gene end by 5 bases; junction bases not matched to a gene: 5. This CDR3 is 14 amino acids long. The germline V gene has CDR1 SGHVS and CDR2 FQNEAQ. CDR3 loop: CASRPRTGDNEQFF. CDR3 nucleotides: TGTGCCAGCAGGCCCCGGACAGGGGACAATGAGCAGTTCTTC.

The chain joins TRBV5-1 to TRBJ1-2; 7 bases are a match to TRBD1. The CDR3 has 13 amino acids. J was trimmed by 4 bases and V by 3 bases; bases with no gene match: 3. Germline V gene lookup returns CDR1 SGHRS and CDR2 YFSETQ. In nucleotides, the CDR3 is TGCGCCAGCAGCTCCGGGACAGCCTATGGCTACACCTTC. This gives the protein CASSSGTAYGYTF.

V usage is TRBV28 and J usage is TRBJ1-2, with TRBD1 as a possible D gene (6 bases). The V and J ends lost 4 bases and 6 bases respectively, with 21 bases between them. Germline CDR1 is MDHEN and CDR2 is SYDVKM. The CDR3 contains 16 residues. The CDR3 DNA reads TGTGCCAGCAGTTATTACGGACAGCCGACCCAGAATGGCTACACCTTC. Translated: CASSYYGQPTQNGYTF.

The chain combines TRBV6-6 with TRBJ2-7, with 8 nucleotides matching TRBD1. In germline, CDR1 is MNHNY, CDR2 SVGAGI (reference sequence). After removal of 3 bases from V and 6 bases from J, the junction contained 7 bases not matched to a gene. The CDR3 extends over 14 amino acids. This chain's CDR3 is CASSYFDRGGEQYF. The CDR3 bases are TGTGCCAGCAGTTATTTCGACAGGGGTGGCGAGCAGTACTTC.

The chain couples TRBV19 to TRBJ2-1; D uncertain. V lost 5 bases to trimming and J lost 0 bases, with 5 bases between them. Germline assignment: CDR1 LNHDA and CDR2 SQIVND (reference sequence). This CDR3 region has 13 residues. CDR3 sequence (DNA): TGTGCCAGTAGTGATAGCTCCTACAATGAGCAGTTCTTC. Amino acids: CASSDSSYNEQFF. The full variable domain, rest sourced from reference TRBV19 and TRBJ2-1, is DGGITQSPKYLFRKEGQNVTLSCEQNLNHDAMYWYRQDPGQGLRLIYYSQIVNDFQKGDIAEGYSVSREKKESFPLTVTSAQKNPTAFYLCASSDSSYNEQFFGPGTRLTVL.

The chain carries TRBV7-9 and TRBJ2-1, with D possibly matching TRBD1 (6 bases). The germline V gene encodes CDR1 SEHNR and CDR2 FQNEAQ (reference sequence). Trimming pared 5 bases from V and 4 bases from J, leaving 18 bases between. The CDR3 loop spans 16 amino acids. The CDR3 sequence: CASSPRGGQRYNEQFF. CDR3 in DNA: TGTGCCAGCAGCCCTAGAGGCGGACAGCGTTACAATGAGCAGTTCTTC.

The chain uses TRBV30 and TRBJ1-1; maybe TRBD1 (6 bases). Germline loops: CDR1 GTSNPN, CDR2 SVGIG (reference sequence). Trimming took off 5 bases at V and 1 base at J, with 17 bases between the two ends. There are 15 residues in the CDR3. CDR3 sequence: CAWAPQGGRNTEAFF. The CDR3 coding sequence is TGTGCCTGGGCCCCACAGGGTGGTCGGAACACTGAAGCTTTCTTT.

The chain links TRBV3-1 (or the pseudogene TRBV3-2) to TRBJ2-7; TRBD2 aligns across 14 bases. V trimming: 5 bases; J trimming: 0 bases; junction bases outside the gene matches: 9. CDR1 and CDR2 from the germline V gene are LGHDT and YNNKEL (reference sequence). The CDR3 extends over 18 amino acids. The CDR3 spells CASSSGTSGGPISYEQYF. CDR3 DNA: TGTGCCAGCAGCTCCGGGACTAGCGGGGGTCCAATCTCCTACGAGCAGTACTTC.

The rearrangement links TRBV27 to TRBJ1-2, with 7 bases that match TRBD1. V trimming: 3 bases; J trimming: 7 bases; junction bases outside the gene matches: 8. The CDR3 runs 14 residues. Germline V CDR1 and CDR2: MNHEY, SMNVEV (reference sequence). CDR3 in DNA: TGTGCCAGCAGTTTGACAGGGAAGGAGAGTGGCTACACCTTC. Translating gives CASSLTGKESGYTF.

The chain links TRBV24-1 to TRBJ2-3; D is ambiguous. The V end lost 0 bases, the J end lost 0 bases, and 6 bases lay between the germline ends. Germline V gene lookup returns CDR1 KGHDR and CDR2 SFDVKD. The CDR3 spans 15 residues. CDR3 DNA: TGTGCCACCAGTGATTTGGCAGTAAGCACAGATACGCAGTATTTT. Protein: CATSDLAVSTDTQYF.

V and J are TRBV19 and TRBJ1-4; D ambiguous. V was cut by 6 bases and J by 0 bases, with 8 bases left in between. CDR3 length: 14 residues. Per the germline V gene, CDR1 is LNHDA and CDR2 is SQIVND (reference sequence). The CDR3 here is CASSRRATNEKLFF. DNA of the CDR3: TGTGCCAGTAGCCGTCGTGCAACTAATGAAAAACTGTTTTTT.

The chain is built from TRBV5-5 and TRBJ1-6; 7 bases map to TRBD1. The CDR3 has 14 residues. Germline V lookup: CDR1 SGHKS, CDR2 YYEKEE (reference sequence). V lost 2 bases and J lost 8; bases outside the gene matches: 4. As DNA, the CDR3 is TGTGCCAGCAGCTTAACAGGGGTCGATTCACCCCTCCACTTT. Protein: CASSLTGVDSPLHF.

As regards this clone: This probably arose from a read error, given a far larger clone one base away. Other DNA sequences in this sample translate to the same CDR3. The rearrangement uses TRBV3-1 (or the pseudogene TRBV3-2) and TRBJ2-2, with D perhaps matching TRBD2 (7 bases). Germline lookup yields CDR1 LGHDT and CDR2 YNNKEL (reference sequence). The CDR3 extends over 16 amino acids. CDR3: CACSHGGGGSTGELFF. DNA for the CDR3: TGTGCCTGCAGCCACGGGGGCGGGGGAAGTACCGGGGAGCTGTTTTTT.

The V and J genes are TRBV5-6 and TRBJ1-6; D unclear. Deletions cut 2 bases from V and 0 bases from J, with 18 bases between. This CDR3 is 19 amino acids long. Per the germline V gene, CDR1 is SGHDT and CDR2 is YYEEEE. In nucleotides, the CDR3 is TGTGCCAGCAGCTTTGAAACGACAAGAATAAGCTCCTATAATTCACCCCTCCACTTT. Amino acid sequence: CASSFETTRISSYNSPLHF.

A few counts support this clone. The chain recombines TRBV21-1 with TRBJ1-5; the table names TRBD1, a call not compared with the DNA. TRBV21-1 is reported as a pseudogene. CDR3 length: 14 residues. The CDR3 spells CASSKGQYNQPQHF. Written as DNA, the CDR3 is TGTGCCAGCAGCAAAGGACAGTACAATCAGCCCCAGCATTTT.

V usage is TRBV19 and J usage is TRBJ2-7; 7 nucleotides match TRBD1. The CDR3 is made up of 13 amino acids. Looked up from germline, CDR1 is LNHDA and CDR2 is SQIVND (reference sequence). V trimming: 5 bases; J trimming: 1 base; junction bases outside the gene matches: 2. The CDR3, as DNA: TGTGCCAGTAGTGGGACAGCATCCTACGAGCAGTACTTC. It yields the protein CASSGTASYEQYF.

The rearrangement uses TRBV3-1 (or the pseudogene TRBV3-2) and TRBJ1-3, with TRBD1 matching over 7 bases. CDR3 length equals 16 residues. J was trimmed by 2 bases and V by 0 bases; bases with no gene match: 4. Germline V CDR1 and CDR2: LGHDT, YNNKEL (reference sequence). The CDR3 region is CASSQDPGTAGNTIYF. The CDR3 region has the DNA TGTGCCAGCAGCCAAGATCCGGGGACAGCTGGAAACACCATATATTTT.

This sequence joins TRBV9 and TRBJ2-7, with no clear D. The CDR3 has 14 residues. V was trimmed by 0 bases and J by 10 bases, leaving 17 bases between them. The germline gives CDR1 SGDLS, CDR2 YYNGEE. This CDR3 is CASSVDGTATEQYF. The DNA for the CDR3 is TGTGCCAGCAGCGTAGATGGAACAGCTACTGAACAGTACTTC. The full variable domain, rest sourced from reference TRBV9 and TRBJ2-7, is DSGVTQTPKHLITATGQRVTLRCSPRSGDLSVYWYQQSLDQGLQFLIQYYNGEERAKGNILERFSAQQFPDLHSELNLSSLELGDSALYFCASSVDGTATEQYFGPGTRLTVT.